This is a list of T cell receptor beta chains from one sample in a study of cytomegalovirus exposure and HLA in healthy donors. The assay was immunoSEQ multiplex PCR, and TCRdb's table has in-frame clones only and misses some. Among approximately 110,000 clones, about 79% were seen once, and the ten largest hold 1.9%. Source material: PBMCs. These receptors were taken from a man aged 50 or older in good health and CMV-seronegative. Each CDR3 is given with its conserved first and last residue. D genes are given only for firm matches. Size tells how often a clone was seen (once, few, many) or the class of an expanded clone, and some rows leave it out.

d_gene,abundance,v_gene,j_gene,CDR3nt,CDR3aa
NA,NA,TRBV2,TRBJ1-1,TGTGCCAGCAGTGAAAAGGTGGGGCCAGACCTTCCGAACACTGAAGCTTTCTTT,CASSEKVGPDLPNTEAFF
TRBD2,NA,TRBV10-1,TRBJ2-5,TGCGCCAGCAGTGTTGGACTAGCAGGATGGGAGACCCAGTACTTC,CASSVGLAGWETQYF
NA,NA,TRBV4-1,TRBJ1-4,TGCGCCAGCAGCCAAGTCCCGGGGATGGATGAAAAACTGTTTTTT,CASSQVPGMDEKLFF
NA,NA,TRBV4-1,TRBJ2-3,TGCGCCAGCAGCCAAGATTTGGGCAGGGCCGTTGTTACGCAGTATTTT,CASSQDLGRAVVTQYF
TRBD1,NA,TRBV2,TRBJ2-2,TGTGCCAGCAGGGGGACAGGAAACACCGGGGAGCTGTTTTTT,CASRGTGNTGELFF
NA,NA,TRBV7-2,TRBJ2-3,TGTGCCAGCAGCTTAGAAAGGGGGTCAGCCGCAGATACGCAGTATTTT,CASSLERGSAADTQYF
NA,NA,TRBV7-3,TRBJ1-6,TGTGCCAGCAGCTTAAATTCCGGTAATTCACCCCTCCACTTT,CASSLNSGNSPLHF
NA,NA,TRBV6-5,TRBJ1-1,TGTGCCAGCAGTTCCCCTGGAGGCGGTGAAGCTTTCTTT,CASSSPGGGEAFF
TRBD1,NA,TRBV7-9,TRBJ1-2,TGTGCCAGCAGCCCACCGGACAGGGTCCATGGCTACACCTTC,CASSPPDRVHGYTF
TRBD2,few,TRBV5-1,TRBJ2-3,TGCGCCAGCAGCCCCGAGCGGGGAAGCACAGATACGCAGTATTTT,CASSPERGSTDTQYF